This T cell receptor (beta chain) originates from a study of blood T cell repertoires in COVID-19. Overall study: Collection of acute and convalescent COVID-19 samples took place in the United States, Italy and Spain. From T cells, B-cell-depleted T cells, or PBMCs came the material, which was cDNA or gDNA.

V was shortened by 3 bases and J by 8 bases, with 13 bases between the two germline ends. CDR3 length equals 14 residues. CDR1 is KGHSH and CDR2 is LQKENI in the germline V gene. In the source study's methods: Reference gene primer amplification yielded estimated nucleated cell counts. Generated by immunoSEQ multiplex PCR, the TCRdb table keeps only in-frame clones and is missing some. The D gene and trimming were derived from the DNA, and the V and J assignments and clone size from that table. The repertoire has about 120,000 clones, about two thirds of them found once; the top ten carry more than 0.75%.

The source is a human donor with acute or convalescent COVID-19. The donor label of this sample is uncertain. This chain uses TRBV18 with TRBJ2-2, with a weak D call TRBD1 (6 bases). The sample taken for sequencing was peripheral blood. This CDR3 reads CASSPRDTHGELFF. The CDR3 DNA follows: TGTGCCAGCTCACCCCGGGACACCCATGGGGAGCTGTTTTTT.